This TCR beta chain is from a study of HIV-infected patients and healthy controls. Trimming removed 7 bases from V and 7 bases from J, with 19 bases in between. Looked up from germline, CDR1 is LNHDA and CDR2 is SQIVND (reference sequence). This CDR3 comprises 14 residues. TCRdb analysed the 5' RACE reads with MiXCR anew, one entry per CDR3 protein. The sample includes roughly 68,000 distinct CDR3 sequences, roughly 21% of them seen just once. Sequenced input: CD4+ T cells from blood. V is TRBV19 and J is TRBJ1-2, with D possibly being TRBD1 (6 bases). The sequence derives from a human donor in good health. Here the CDR3 DNA reads TGTGCCAGTACCCCTCACAGGGAGTCTCGTGGCTACACCTTC. It yields the protein CASTPHRESRGYTF.